These 23 T cell receptor beta chains share one sample of origin, sequenced in a study of beta chain features in type 1 diabetes. What was sequenced were expressed TCRB transcripts, since all of the isolated RNA had been reverse transcribed. The data were produced by immunoSEQ multiplex PCR, yet TCRdb's version contains in-frame clones alone and is incomplete. This table has 810,000 or so clones, about a sixth appearing once. Sequenced: naive CD4+ T cells from blood. Receptor source: a woman aged 18-30 years in good health.

This clone came up a few times. The chain recombines TRBV7-3 with TRBJ1-5; no reliable D call. The CDR3 spans 12 residues. Per the germline V gene, CDR1 is SGHTA and CDR2 is FQGTGA. Trimming stripped 3 bases from V and 0 bases from J, with 0 bases between. CDR3 DNA sequence: TGTGCCAGCAGCTTTAGCAATCAGCCCCAGCATTTT. Its translation is CASSFSNQPQHF.

A note on this clone: Distinct nucleotide sequences in the sample also encode this CDR3. The chain has TRBV29-1 and TRBJ1-1; D not resolved. Trimming left V 3 bases short and J 2 bases short, with 4 bases between. This CDR3 is 11 amino acids long. Germline-derived CDR1 and CDR2 are SQVTM and ANQGSEA. DNA of the CDR3: TGCAGCGTTGACCCTAACACTGAAGCTTTCTTT. As protein: CSVDPNTEAFF.

This clone was seen a handful of times. The chain carries TRBV6-1 and TRBJ2-7; 15 bases map to TRBD2. Germline V gene lookup returns CDR1 MNHNS and CDR2 SASEGT. With 4 bases clipped from V and 6 bases from J, the junction kept 13 bases outside the gene matches. This CDR3 spans 18 amino acids. The CDR3 here is CASSGGTSGRTSPREQYF. CDR3 DNA sequence: TGTGCCAGCAGTGGAGGGACTAGCGGGAGGACCTCCCCTCGCGAGCAGTACTTC.

This clone was observed a handful of times. CDR3 nucleotides: TGTGCCAGCTCACCATTTGGCGGGGACTACGAGCAGTACTTC. Translation: CASSPFGGDYEQYF. The chain uses TRBV18 and TRBJ2-7, with D perhaps matching TRBD2 (6 bases). Trimming took 2 bases from V and 3 from J, leaving 11 bases between them. The V gene's germline CDR1 is KGHSH and CDR2 LQKENI. The CDR3 totals 14 residues.

This clone was detected a few times. The V and J genes are TRBV6-6 and TRBJ1-1; perhaps TRBD1 as D (5 bases). In germline, CDR1 is MNHNY, CDR2 SVGAGI (reference sequence). V gave up 6 bases and J gave up 3 bases, with 14 bases separating them. This CDR3 comprises 14 residues. The CDR3 reads CASRPRGADTEAFF. CDR3 nucleotides: TGTGCCAGCAGGCCCCGAGGGGCAGACACTGAAGCTTTCTTT.

The gene calls are TRBV5-1 and TRBJ1-4, with 11 bases matching TRBD1. After removal of 2 bases from V and 5 bases from J, the junction contained 5 bases not matched to a gene. Per the germline V gene, CDR1 is SGHRS and CDR2 is YFSETQ. The CDR3 contains 16 residues. As DNA, the CDR3 is TGCGCCAGCAGCTTCGGACAGGGGGCGCCGAATGAAAAACTGTTTTTT. The encoded protein is CASSFGQGAPNEKLFF.

This chain links TRBV20-1 with TRBJ2-5; unclear D gene. The CDR3 runs to 9 residues. The V end lost 4 bases, the J end lost 9 bases, and 6 bases lay between the germline ends. In germline, CDR1 is DFQATT, CDR2 SNEGSKA (reference sequence). CDR3 loop: CSATEPQYF. The CDR3 DNA sequence: TGCAGTGCTACGGAACCCCAGTACTTC.

The chain uses TRBV5-4 and TRBJ2-6, with D possibly being TRBD1 (6 bases). This CDR3 has 16 amino acids. In germline, CDR1 is SGHNT, CDR2 YYREEE (reference sequence). The ends were cut back, 6 bases at V and 2 bases at J, with 15 bases in the middle. CDR3 sequence reads: CASNPLGATGANVLTF. Written as DNA, the CDR3 is TGTGCCAGCAACCCCCTGGGGGCAACTGGGGCCAACGTCCTGACTTTC.

The table lists this clone with a few counts. The J gene is TRBJ2-1, the V gene TRBV6-6, with 11 bases that match TRBD2. Germline V gives CDR1 MNHNY, CDR2 SVGAGI (reference sequence). The CDR3 totals 15 residues. With V trimmed by 2 bases and J by 6 bases, 3 bases remained unmatched. CDR3 bases: TGTGCCAGCAGTTACCCCGGGACTAGCGGCAATGAGCAGTTCTTC. Its translation is CASSYPGTSGNEQFF.

The chain has TRBV19 and TRBJ1-1; D is unresolved. Trimming took 3 bases from V and 3 from J, leaving 8 bases between them. Germline assignment: CDR1 LNHDA and CDR2 SQIVND (reference sequence). This CDR3 has 13 residues. In DNA, the CDR3 is TGTGCCAGTAGTATCGGTCGGTACACTGAAGCTTTCTTT. The encoded protein is CASSIGRYTEAFF.

V and J are TRBV5-1 and TRBJ2-5, with D hard to call. This CDR3 has 15 amino acids. V dropped 0 bases and J dropped 2 bases, with 11 bases sitting between them. From germline, CDR1 is SGHRS and CDR2 YFSETQ. The CDR3 here is CASSLGYSAQETQYF. CDR3 coding DNA: TGCGCCAGCAGCTTGGGCTACAGTGCACAAGAGACCCAGTACTTC.

Of note for this clone: The same CDR3 is also encoded by other DNA sequences in this sample. CDR3 sequence (DNA): TGTGCCAGCAGTATCGGGGGGGACAGCTCCTACGAGCAGTACTTC. It specifies CASSIGGDSSYEQYF. The chain couples TRBV9 to TRBJ2-7; maybe TRBD2 (8 bases). V lost 5 bases to trimming and J lost 0 bases, with 15 bases between them. The germline gives CDR1 SGDLS, CDR2 YYNGEE. The CDR3 sequence is 15 residues long.

CDR3 sequence (DNA): TGTGCCAGCAGTTACTCGCGAAGCGTTGAAGCTTTCTTT. Protein sequence: CASSYSRSVEAFF. This chain uses TRBV6-6 with TRBJ1-1; unclear D gene. The CDR3 is 13 amino acids. Germline CDR1 MNHNY, CDR2 SVGAGI (reference sequence). The V gene lost 0 bases and the J gene lost 7 bases, with 9 bases spanning the gap.

This rearrangement joins TRBV27 to TRBJ2-7; 8 bases line up with TRBD1. V trimming: 6 bases; J trimming: 2 bases; junction bases outside the gene matches: 6. CDR1 is MNHEY and CDR2 is SMNVEV in the germline V gene (reference sequence). The CDR3 has 14 amino acids. The CDR3 protein is CASSSRDRTYEQYF. CDR3 nucleotide sequence: TGTGCCAGCAGCTCTCGGGACAGGACCTACGAGCAGTACTTC.

The V call is TRBV6-5, the J call TRBJ2-6, with D unresolved. This CDR3 spans 14 amino acids. Per germline, CDR1 MNHEY and CDR2 SVGAGI. V gave up 7 bases and J gave up 3 bases, with 10 bases separating them. In DNA, the CDR3 is TGTGCCAGCACTAGACTTGTTGGGGCCAACGTCCTGACTTTC. Translation gives CASTRLVGANVLTF.

The chain is built from TRBV14 and TRBJ1-1, with no clear D. This CDR3 region has 9 residues. Trimming pared 5 bases from V and 7 bases from J, leaving 2 bases between. Germline V gene lookup returns CDR1 SGHDN and CDR2 FVKESK. The CDR3 DNA reads TGTGCCAGCAGCAGTGAAGCTTTCTTT. This codes for CASSSEAFF.

The chain couples TRBV13 to TRBJ2-5, with TRBD2 matching over 7 bases. Losses at the gene ends were 2 bases for V and 5 bases for J; bases not matched to a gene: 5. CDR3 size: 14 residues. Looked up from germline, CDR1 is PRHDT and CDR2 is FYEKMQ (reference sequence). The CDR3 DNA reads as TGTGCCAGCAGCTTACGCGGGAGCCTCGAGACCCAGTACTTC. This encodes CASSLRGSLETQYF.

Comment on this clone: An end of the junction differs from the germline gene, which may be a read error. V is TRBV19 and J is TRBJ2-7; 9 bases agree with TRBD1. The CDR3 length is 13 residues. CDR1 is LNHDA and CDR2 is SQIVND in the germline V gene (reference sequence). The CDR3 nucleotides are TGTGCCAGTAGTCACGGACAGGGGCATCCTCATTGCTTC. Residues: CASSHGQGHPHCF.

This clone was seen only a few times. The chain combines TRBV27 with TRBJ1-2; a weak D match, TRBD1 (5 bases). The germline gives CDR1 MNHEY, CDR2 SMNVEV (reference sequence). V lost 7 bases to trimming and J lost 2 bases, with 17 bases between them. The CDR3 loop spans 15 amino acids. The CDR3 DNA reads TGTGCCAGCACCAGGGACCCTGCCTCGAACTATGGCTACACCTTC. Translating gives CASTRDPASNYGYTF.

This clone was detected a few times. CDR3 DNA sequence: TGTGCCAGCAGCCCCAGACAGAGCAATCAGCCCCAGCATTTT. Translating gives CASSPRQSNQPQHF. The rearrangement uses TRBV6-5 and TRBJ1-5; perhaps TRBD1 as D (5 bases). Germline loops: CDR1 MNHEY, CDR2 SVGAGI. Deletions cut 6 bases from V and 1 base from J, with 10 bases between. The CDR3 covers 14 residues.

This clone was counted only a few times. The V and J genes are TRBV10-2 and TRBJ2-7; the match to TRBD1 covers 8 bases. The CDR3 length is 14 residues. In germline, CDR1 is WSHSY, CDR2 SAAADI. With V trimmed by 6 bases and J by 3 bases, 7 bases remained unmatched. The CDR3 DNA is TGCGCCAGCAGATCTCCAGGGGGCGTCTACGAGCAGTACTTC. This gives the protein CASRSPGGVYEQYF.

There are a few counts of this clone. The rearrangement joins TRBV6-6 to TRBJ2-1; D call uncertain. The CDR3 totals 13 residues. The germline V gene has CDR1 MNHNY and CDR2 SVGAGI (reference sequence). Deletions cut 6 bases from V and 7 bases from J, with 13 bases between. As DNA, the CDR3 is TGTGCCAGCAGGGTACAATCCTGGAATGAGCAGTTCTTC. This translates into CASRVQSWNEQFF.

The chain uses TRBV28 and TRBJ1-1; tentatively, D is TRBD1 (5 bases). Deletions cut 7 bases from V and 4 bases from J, with 10 bases between. CDR1 and CDR2 (germline): MDHEN, SYDVKM. The CDR3 runs to 12 residues. The CDR3 nucleotides are TGTGCCAGCAACCCGGGGCCCACTGAAGCTTTCTTT. Translation: CASNPGPTEAFF.